The 3 T cell receptor beta chains given below trace back to one sample, sequenced in a study of T cell repertoires in cytomegalovirus infection. Each CDR3 protein is one row after TCRdb ran MiXCR on the reads. The sample includes hundreds of thousands of distinct CDR3 sequences, about 30% of them seen just once. Antigens for these TCRs are unknown. The starting material was cultured PBMCs, obtained from culture after CMV antigen stimulation. Source of these receptors: a human donor in good health (CMV status not recorded). Some clones in this sample may be carry-over from other donors' samples.

The chain has TRBV27 and TRBJ2-7; 8 nucleotides match TRBD2. CDR1 MNHEY and CDR2 SMNVEV come from the germline V gene (reference sequence). J gave up 2 bases and V 3 bases, and 3 bases lay outside the gene matches. The CDR3 loop spans 14 amino acids. The CDR3 DNA is TGTGCCAGCAGTTTTTTTAGCGGGGCCTACGAGCAGTACTTC. Its translation: CASSFFSGAYEQYF.

The V gene is TRBV7-2, the J gene TRBJ2-4, with D maybe TRBD1 (6 bases). V was clipped by 1 base and J by 1 base, with 8 bases between them. The CDR3 is made up of 15 amino acids. Germline V lookup: CDR1 SGHTA, CDR2 FQGNSA. The CDR3 region is CASSLGGPAKNIQYF. The CDR3 DNA sequence: TGTGCCAGCAGCTTAGGGGGGCCGGCCAAAAACATTCAGTACTTC.

This clonotype was counted ten times or more. J is TRBJ2-1 and V is TRBV7-2; 9 bases are a match to TRBD2. Germline loops: CDR1 SGHTA, CDR2 FQGNSA. V shed 0 bases, J shed 7 bases, and the junction held 7 bases outside the gene matches. This CDR3 contains 16 residues. CDR3 DNA: TGTGCCAGCAGCTTAGCGCGGCTAGCGGGACAGAATGAGCAGTTCTTC. Translating gives CASSLARLAGQNEQFF.